One and the same sample provided the 29 T cell receptor beta chains below, sequenced in a study of shared clonotypes between healthy human individuals. Measured with immunoSEQ multiplex PCR; TCRdb has only the in-frame clones, and not every one. The sample comprises over 2,000,000 clones, around 93% of which are singletons, and around 1.7% rests with the top ten. Only CD45RO-negative cells positively selected for CCR7 counted as naive CD8 cells, so terminally differentiated effector memory CD45RA+ cells were excluded. The sequenced material came from naive CD8+ T cells from PBMCs. These receptors originate from a man between 18 and 29 years old in good health. Some clones in this sample may be carry-over from other donors' samples.

The chain couples TRBV6-7 to TRBJ2-5, with 8 positions matching TRBD1. TRBV6-7 is placed among ORFs of uncertain function. V dropped 2 bases and J dropped 5; count of bases not matched to a gene: 7. This CDR3 has 15 residues. The CDR3 reads CASSYEAGGRETQYF. The CDR3 DNA sequence: TGTGCCAGCAGTTACGAAGCAGGGGGCAGGGAGACCCAGTACTTC.

The CDR3 DNA follows: TGTGCCAGCAGCGAGGTGGGTCAGCCCCAGCATTTT. This sequence encodes CASSEVGQPQHF. The gene calls are TRBV6-6 and TRBJ1-5; no definite D call. The CDR3 is made up of 12 amino acids. Trimming shortened V by 6 bases and J by 6 bases, and 9 bases separated the two germline ends. Germline V gene lookup returns CDR1 MNHNY and CDR2 SVGAGI (reference sequence).

This chain uses TRBV13 with TRBJ2-7, with D possibly TRBD1 on 6 matching bases. Germline CDR1 is PRHDT and CDR2 is FYEKMQ (reference sequence). The CDR3 totals 15 residues. V shed 5 bases and J shed 0 bases, with 14 bases lying between them. As DNA, the CDR3 is TGTGCCAGCAGCGCGGACAGACTACACTCCTACGAGCAGTACTTC. It codes for CASSADRLHSYEQYF.

This clone was recorded once. The genes are TRBV19 and TRBJ1-4; D is uncertain. Germline V CDR1 and CDR2: LNHDA, SQIVND (reference sequence). V lost 3 bases to trimming and J lost 6 bases, with 11 bases between them. The CDR3 contains 14 residues. The chain's CDR3 is CASSIFGEHEKLFF. DNA of the CDR3: TGTGCCAGTAGTATTTTCGGGGAACATGAAAAACTGTTTTTT.

The CDR3 nucleotides are TGTGCCAGCAGCCAACTGGGACTAGAGCTGTTTTTT. Encoded protein: CASSQLGLELFF. The V and J genes are TRBV25-1 and TRBJ2-2; the match to TRBD2 covers 7 bases. The V gene end was trimmed by 6 bases and the J gene end by 11 bases; junction bases not matched to a gene: 6. The CDR3 is 12 residues long. Germline V lookup: CDR1 MGHDK, CDR2 SYGVNS.

The chain is built from TRBV27 and TRBJ1-2; 8 bases are a match to TRBD1. Germline CDR1 and CDR2: MNHEY and SMNVEV (reference sequence). There are 17 residues in the CDR3. V lost 3 bases and J lost 8; bases outside the gene matches: 17. In nucleotides, the CDR3 is TGTGCCAGCAGTTTCCTTACAATCGACAGGGGTCCGGGCGGCTACACCTTC. The encoded protein is CASSFLTIDRGPGGYTF.

The chain uses TRBV13 and TRBJ1-1, with D hard to call. This CDR3 comprises 14 residues. Germline V gene data show CDR1 as PRHDT and CDR2 as FYEKMQ (reference sequence). Trimming stripped 4 bases from V and 1 base from J, with 10 bases between. This CDR3 reads CASSSHLANTEAFF. The CDR3 nucleotides read TGTGCCAGCAGCTCCCACCTAGCGAACACTGAAGCTTTCTTT.

The chain recombines TRBV6-6 with TRBJ1-5; 8 nucleotides agree with TRBD1. This CDR3 is built from 15 residues. V was clipped by 5 bases and J by 7 bases; unmatched bases: 10. The germline V gene has CDR1 MNHNY and CDR2 SVGAGI (reference sequence). The CDR3, as DNA: TGTGCCAGCAGTCCAGGAACAGGGGGGTTACAGCCCCAGCATTTT. Translation gives CASSPGTGGLQPQHF.

The chain joins TRBV6-1 to TRBJ1-1, with 8 bases lining up with TRBD1. There are 15 residues in the CDR3. Germline V gene lookup returns CDR1 MNHNS and CDR2 SASEGT. The V gene end was trimmed by 3 bases and the J gene end by 6 bases; junction bases not matched to a gene: 9. The CDR3 loop reads CASSDDRGIFPEAFF. The CDR3 DNA sequence: TGTGCCAGCAGTGACGACAGGGGTATCTTCCCTGAAGCTTTCTTT.

This sequence joins TRBV5-1 and TRBJ2-7, with a tentative D call TRBD2 (5 bases). V was shortened by 4 bases and J by 3 bases, with 17 bases between the two germline ends. The CDR3 covers 15 residues. CDR1 is SGHRS and CDR2 is YFSETQ in the germline V gene. The chain's CDR3 is CASSRTTTGDYEQYF. The CDR3 DNA is TGCGCCAGCAGCCGCACAACCACCGGGGACTACGAGCAGTACTTC. The complete variable domain, with remaining parts taken from reference TRBV5-1 and TRBJ2-7, reads KAGVTQTPRYLIKTRGQQVTLSCSPISGHRSVSWYQQTPGQGLQFLFEYFSETQRNKGNFPGRFSGRQFSNSRSEMNVSTLELGDSALYLCASSRTTTGDYEQYFGPGTRLTVT.

V gene TRBV2 combines with J gene TRBJ2-3; 7 bases fit TRBD1. This CDR3 region has 15 residues. The germline V gene encodes CDR1 SNHLY and CDR2 FYNNEI. V was pared by 9 bases and J by 4 bases, with 13 bases of the junction left unmatched. CDR3 region: CARNRGQGEADTQYF. CDR3 in DNA: TGTGCCAGAAACCGCGGGCAGGGGGAAGCAGATACGCAGTATTTT.

This rearrangement joins TRBV27 to TRBJ2-3; tentatively, D is TRBD1 or TRBD2 (5 bases each). CDR1 is MNHEY and CDR2 is SMNVEV in the germline V gene (reference sequence). The CDR3 spans 16 residues. The germline V and J ends were trimmed by 6 bases and 4 bases, with 20 bases remaining between them. The CDR3 loop reads CASSHSMGEFADTQYF. The CDR3 DNA reads as TGTGCCAGCAGCCATAGTATGGGGGAGTTCGCAGATACGCAGTATTTT.

The gene calls are TRBV28 and TRBJ1-3, with 7 bases fitting TRBD1. This CDR3 is built from 14 residues. CDR1 MDHEN and CDR2 SYDVKM come from the germline V gene. Trimming took 6 bases from V and 4 from J; bases not matched to a gene: 6. CDR3 protein: CASRVTGAGNTIYF. Here the CDR3 DNA reads TGTGCCAGCAGGGTCACAGGGGCGGGAAACACCATATATTTT.

The chain employs TRBV29-1 and TRBJ2-3; TRBD1 aligns across 10 bases. Germline lookup yields CDR1 SQVTM and CDR2 ANQGSEA. The CDR3 contains 16 residues. V lost 6 bases, J lost 4 bases, and 13 bases stayed unmatched. CDR3 in amino acids: CSVRSGMDRGSDTQYF. The CDR3 nucleotides are TGCAGCGTCCGAAGTGGGATGGACAGGGGGTCAGATACGCAGTATTTT.

The rearrangement links TRBV5-3 to TRBJ1-1; no clear D. TRBV5-3 is an ORF, and what it does is uncertain. The germline V and J ends were trimmed by 5 bases and 1 base, with 12 bases remaining between them. This CDR3 contains 14 residues. CDR3 nucleotides: TGTGCCAGAAGTCCGGAGCGATCGAACACTGAAGCTTTCTTT. It specifies CARSPERSNTEAFF.

The chain has TRBV11-2 and TRBJ2-1; 12 bases are a match to TRBD2. Germline V gene sequence: CDR1 SGHAT, CDR2 FQNNGV. Trimming removed 7 bases from V and 8 bases from J; junction bases left unmatched: 15. The CDR3 has 17 residues. The CDR3 here is CASTAGPGLAGRDEQFF. CDR3 in DNA: TGTGCCAGCACCGCCGGGCCTGGACTAGCGGGGCGGGATGAGCAGTTCTTC.

Notes on this clone: Additional DNA sequences in this sample encode the identical CDR3. V usage is TRBV27 and J usage is TRBJ1-5; D is perhaps TRBD1 (5 bases). CDR1 is MNHEY, CDR2 SMNVEV, per germline (reference sequence). Trimming took 5 bases from V and 1 from J, leaving 9 bases between them. This CDR3 has 14 residues. CDR3 DNA sequence: TGTGCCAGCAGTCTTCGACAGAGCAATCAGCCCCAGCATTTT. Residues: CASSLRQSNQPQHF.

The rearrangement joins TRBV5-6 to TRBJ1-3; D unclear. Germline lookup yields CDR1 SGHDT and CDR2 YYEEEE. The ends were cut back, 1 base at V and 2 bases at J, with 16 bases in the middle. This CDR3 is built from 17 residues. As DNA, the CDR3 is TGTGCCAGCAGCTTGTTCTTAGAGGGAGGGACTGGAAACACCATATATTTT. As protein: CASSLFLEGGTGNTIYF.

V and J are TRBV5-8 and TRBJ2-1; TRBD2 matches at 9 bases. The CDR3 spans 15 residues. Germline V gene data show CDR1 as SGHTS and CDR2 as YDEGEE. J lost 10 bases, V lost 5 bases, and 13 bases had no gene match. The chain's CDR3 is CASSLGTSPITEQFF. CDR3 sequence (DNA): TGTGCCAGCAGTTTAGGGACTAGCCCCATCACAGAGCAGTTCTTC.

This clone was seen only once. The sample holds other DNA sequences that translate to the same CDR3. The chain recombines TRBV28 with TRBJ2-7; D may match TRBD1 or TRBD2 (6 bases each). Trimming removed 3 bases at V and 2 bases at J, with 14 bases between. CDR3 length: 15 amino acids. Germline CDR1 and CDR2: MDHEN and SYDVKM. The CDR3 reads CASSFGGDGAYEQYF. In DNA, the CDR3 is TGTGCCAGCAGTTTCGGGGGCGATGGAGCCTACGAGCAGTACTTC.

This CDR3 is CATSGPSGANVLTF. In DNA form, the CDR3 reads TGTGCCACCTCAGGGCCCTCTGGGGCCAACGTCCTGACTTTC. V gene TRBV27 combines with J gene TRBJ2-6; D is possibly TRBD1 (5 bases). The V gene lost 10 bases and the J gene lost 0 bases, with 10 bases spanning the gap. CDR1 and CDR2 from the germline V gene are MNHEY and SMNVEV (reference sequence). This CDR3 is 14 amino acids long.

The rearrangement joins TRBV27 to TRBJ2-3; TRBD1 agrees at 8 bases. The junction had 6 bases not matched to a gene; V was cut back by 3 bases and J by 4 bases. CDR1 is MNHEY, CDR2 SMNVEV, per germline (reference sequence). This CDR3 comprises 15 residues. The DNA for the CDR3 is TGTGCCAGCAGTTTTAGTCAGGGGGCGGCAGATACGCAGTATTTT. Protein sequence: CASSFSQGAADTQYF.

CDR3 amino acids: CASSLDGTGGGYEQYF. Written as DNA, the CDR3 is TGCGCCAGCAGCTTGGACGGGACAGGCGGCGGATACGAGCAGTACTTC. The genes are TRBV5-1 and TRBJ2-7; the match to TRBD1 covers 8 bases. J was trimmed by 4 bases and V by 0 bases; bases with no gene match: 9. The CDR3 totals 16 residues. Germline V gives CDR1 SGHRS, CDR2 YFSETQ.

This clone was observed once. The V gene is TRBV2, the J gene TRBJ2-1; D gene unclear. Germline assignment: CDR1 SNHLY and CDR2 FYNNEI. The V end lost 9 bases, the J end lost 0 bases, and 15 bases lay between the germline ends. This CDR3 comprises 15 residues. In DNA, the CDR3 is TGTGCCAGTTCGGACGTGTTGAGCTCCTACAATGAGCAGTTCTTC. Translating gives CASSDVLSSYNEQFF.

This chain links TRBV5-5 with TRBJ1-2, with a possible D match to TRBD1 (6 bases). The V gene lost 4 bases and the J gene lost 1 base, with 17 bases spanning the gap. The V gene's germline CDR1 is SGHKS and CDR2 YYEKEE (reference sequence). The CDR3 has 16 amino acids. The CDR3 loop reads CASSPRPGTFNYGYTF. DNA of the CDR3: TGTGCCAGCAGCCCACGTCCCGGGACATTTAACTATGGCTACACCTTC.

The V call is TRBV30, the J call TRBJ2-3; D is tentatively TRBD1 or TRBD2 (7 bases each). The CDR3 runs to 20 residues. The V gene's germline CDR1 is GTSNPN and CDR2 SVGIG (reference sequence). Trimming took off 3 bases at V and 2 bases at J, with 30 bases between the two ends. The CDR3 is CAWRDPTGRVKGRPTDTQYF. CDR3 nucleotide sequence: TGTGCCTGGAGGGACCCGACAGGGAGGGTAAAAGGGAGGCCCACAGATACGCAGTATTTT.

The chain is built from TRBV9 and TRBJ1-2; perhaps TRBD1 as D (5 bases). The V end lost 4 bases, the J end lost 3 bases, and 13 bases lay between the germline ends. This CDR3 comprises 14 residues. Germline V CDR1 and CDR2: SGDLS, YYNGEE. CDR3 amino acids: CASSTNQGYYGYTF. DNA of the CDR3: TGTGCCAGCAGCACCAACCAGGGCTACTATGGCTACACCTTC.

This chain joins TRBV29-1 and TRBJ2-4, with D possibly being TRBD1 (5 bases). The germline V gene encodes CDR1 SQVTM and CDR2 ANQGSEA. CDR3 length equals 14 residues. Trimming pared 7 bases from V and 0 bases from J, leaving 13 bases between. CDR3 amino acids: CSGSPGLAKNIQYF. The CDR3 DNA is TGCAGCGGGAGTCCAGGGCTAGCCAAAAACATTCAGTACTTC.

This chain joins TRBV7-3 and TRBJ2-6, with D uncertain. V was clipped by 5 bases and J by 0 bases, with 14 bases between them. Germline V lookup: CDR1 SGHTA, CDR2 FQGTGA. The CDR3 totals 17 residues. CDR3 DNA: TGTGCCAGCAGCCCGACAAATTCAATCTCTGGGGCCAACGTCCTGACTTTC. It encodes CASSPTNSISGANVLTF.